A single sample gave rise to the 17 T cell receptor beta chains below, sequenced in a study of glioma-infiltrating T cells after dendritic cell vaccination. Described time point: after dendritic cell vaccination, including at tumor progression/relapse. Generated by immunoSEQ multiplex PCR, the TCRdb table keeps only in-frame clones and is missing some. This table has 55,000 to 75,000 clones, around 85% appearing once. The source was blood, collected after dendritic cell vaccination. These receptors were collected from a human donor with glioblastoma.

V usage is TRBV10-3 and J usage is TRBJ1-5; D ambiguous. The CDR3 runs 14 residues. Per the germline V gene, CDR1 is ENHRY and CDR2 is SYGVKD. Trimming stripped 2 bases from V and 4 bases from J, with 9 bases between. Written as DNA, the CDR3 is TGTGCCATCAGTGAGCCGCGACTGAATCAGCCCCAGCATTTT. Amino acid sequence: CAISEPRLNQPQHF.

This sequence joins TRBV16 and TRBJ1-2; 7 nucleotides align to TRBD1. Germline CDR1 KGHSY, CDR2 FQNENV. The CDR3 loop spans 17 amino acids. J gave up 6 bases and V 3 bases, and 16 bases lay outside the gene matches. CDR3 protein: CASSHPGTAQDRDGYTF. The CDR3 nucleotides read TGTGCCAGCAGCCACCCCGGGACAGCTCAAGACCGGGATGGCTACACCTTC.

The table lists this clone with a few counts. This chain uses TRBV7-2 with TRBJ2-1, with D possibly matching TRBD1 (6 bases). Between the trimmed V and J ends, which lost 5 bases and 7 bases, there was a span of 15 bases. Germline V gene sequence: CDR1 SGHTA, CDR2 FQGNSA. The CDR3 consists of 14 residues. The CDR3 nucleotides are TGTGCCAGCAGCCCAAACAGGGTTGGGAATGAGCAGTTCTTC. Translated: CASSPNRVGNEQFF.

J is TRBJ2-5 and V is TRBV5-1; unclear D gene. The J call could be wrong; TRBJ2-7 is a better fit for the DNA end. From germline, CDR1 is SGHRS and CDR2 YFSETQ. The CDR3 length is 13 residues. The CDR3 sequence: CASSPVTSREQYF. The CDR3 region has the DNA TGCGCCAGCAGCCCCGTCACCTCGCGCGAGCAGTACTTC.

V gene TRBV18 combines with J gene TRBJ2-2; tentatively, D is TRBD2 (6 bases). CDR1 KGHSH and CDR2 LQKENI come from the germline V gene. The CDR3 is made up of 15 amino acids. V was shortened by 3 bases and J by 3 bases, with 11 bases between the two germline ends. In nucleotides, the CDR3 is TGTGCCAGCTCACCCTCCGGGACTTACACCGGGGAGCTGTTTTTT. This gives the protein CASSPSGTYTGELFF.

The rearrangement uses TRBV4-2 and TRBJ1-1; TRBD1 agrees at 10 bases. CDR3 length: 15 amino acids. Germline trimming cut 5 bases from V and 4 bases from J; bases unmatched to any gene: 7. Germline lookup yields CDR1 LGHNA and CDR2 YNFKEQ. The CDR3 region has the DNA TGTGCCAGCAGCATCCGACAGGGGGCGGGCACTGAAGCTTTCTTT. Its translation: CASSIRQGAGTEAFF.

This clone was seen just once. The rearrangement uses TRBV30 and TRBJ2-3, with D tentatively TRBD2 (5 bases). V lost 7 bases and J lost 2, with 10 bases in between. The CDR3 spans 12 residues. Germline V gene sequence: CDR1 GTSNPN, CDR2 SVGIG (reference sequence). The CDR3 loop is CAFGLNTDTQYF. Here the CDR3 DNA reads TGTGCCTTTGGACTGAACACAGATACGCAGTATTTT.

This clone occurred once. The genes are TRBV4-2 and TRBJ1-1, with 7 bases aligning to TRBD1. V shed 1 base and J 8 bases; nucleotides not matched to a gene: 7. CDR1 is LGHNA, CDR2 YNFKEQ, per germline. This CDR3 region has 14 residues. CDR3 residues: CASSQVGTGVEAFF. CDR3 in DNA: TGTGCCAGCAGCCAAGTAGGAACAGGGGTGGAAGCTTTCTTT.

The V gene is TRBV29-1, the J gene TRBJ1-2; TRBD1 aligns across 10 bases. V lost 7 bases, J lost 6 bases, and 14 bases stayed unmatched. Germline V gene sequence: CDR1 SQVTM, CDR2 ANQGSEA. The CDR3 spans 15 residues. CDR3 nucleotide sequence: TGCAGCGCTGTGACAGGGGGCAATTTCGGCGATGGCTACACCTTC. It yields the protein CSAVTGGNFGDGYTF.

The chain has TRBV11-2 and TRBJ2-1; maybe TRBD2 (5 bases). V lost 1 base to trimming and J lost 15 bases, with 13 bases between them. CDR3 length equals 12 residues. CDR1 is SGHAT and CDR2 is FQNNGV in the germline V gene. The CDR3 DNA follows: TGTGCCAGCAGCTTAGTTTTAGGGAGACTGTTCTTC. Translating it yields CASSLVLGRLFF.

The genes are TRBV27 and TRBJ2-7; 7 bases fit TRBD1. Germline V CDR1 and CDR2: MNHEY, SMNVEV (reference sequence). The V and J ends lost 5 bases and 3 bases, in that order; junction bases with no gene match: 10. There are 15 residues in the CDR3. The CDR3 region is CASSTYRDSIYEQYF. The CDR3, as DNA: TGTGCCAGCAGTACGTACCGGGACAGTATCTACGAGCAGTACTTC.

The chain is built from TRBV30 and TRBJ1-2, with D possibly matching TRBD1 (5 bases). The V end was cut by 8 bases, the J end by 3 bases, with 16 bases between. This CDR3 region has 13 residues. Germline V gives CDR1 GTSNPN, CDR2 SVGIG (reference sequence). This chain's CDR3 is CAGDSTGYYGYTF. The CDR3 bases are TGTGCCGGTGATTCCACAGGTTACTATGGCTACACCTTC.

This sequence joins TRBV11-3 and TRBJ1-1, with D tentatively TRBD1 (5 bases). This CDR3 contains 15 residues. Germline V gene sequence: CDR1 SGHNT, CDR2 YENEEA. With 2 bases removed from V and 5 bases from J, the gap between germline ends came to 15 bases. CDR3 DNA: TGTGCCAGCAGCTTACCATCGACGGAGGGGACTGAAGCTTTCTTT. As protein: CASSLPSTEGTEAFF.

The V and J genes are TRBV5-4 and TRBJ1-5, with 9 bases aligning to TRBD1. There are 15 residues in the CDR3. Germline V CDR1 and CDR2: SGHNT, YYREEE (reference sequence). V shed 2 bases and J 5 bases; nucleotides not matched to a gene: 5. Written as DNA, the CDR3 is TGTGCCAGCAGCTTTACAGGGGGCGGTGATCAGCCCCAGCATTTT. This gives the protein CASSFTGGGDQPQHF.

The chain carries TRBV7-9 and TRBJ1-5, with D hard to call. The V and J ends lost 6 bases and 1 base respectively, with 10 bases between them. Germline V gives CDR1 SEHNR, CDR2 FQNEAQ (reference sequence). This CDR3 contains 14 residues. CDR3 region: CASSQGESNQPQHF. In DNA, the CDR3 is TGTGCCAGCAGTCAAGGAGAGAGCAATCAGCCCCAGCATTTT.

The sample holds a few counts of this clone. J is TRBJ2-7 and V is TRBV10-3, with D perhaps TRBD1 (6 bases). The V end lost 10 bases, the J end lost 0 bases, and 16 bases lay between the germline ends. CDR3 length: 14 amino acids. The germline gives CDR1 ENHRY, CDR2 SYGVKD. The chain's CDR3 is CATHDTGPSYEQYF. CDR3 nucleotides: TGTGCCACCCACGACACAGGGCCCTCCTACGAGCAGTACTTC.

The chain recombines TRBV4-1 with TRBJ2-7; no definite D call. Germline V gene sequence: CDR1 MGHRA, CDR2 YSYEKL. This CDR3 is built from 14 residues. The V end lost 5 bases, the J end lost 3 bases, and 14 bases lay between the germline ends. The CDR3 DNA reads TGCGCCAGCAGCTTAAGCCCAGCGAGCTACGAGCAGTACTTC. Protein: CASSLSPASYEQYF.